One sample yielded the 15 T cell receptor beta chains listed below, sequenced in a study of tumor and adjacent non-tumor tissue in lung cancer. Three rounds of nested PCR, following a modified ARM-PCR protocol, produced the TCRbeta library. MiXCR, applied by TCRdb to the multiplex PCR reads, yields one record per CDR3 protein. The data hold over 100,000 distinct CDR3 sequences, with roughly 75% observed a single time. The template was RNA from unsorted bulk tissue. Specimen: lung tumor tissue. The receptors shown here come from a woman aged 55-75 years with non-small cell lung cancer.

As concerns this clonotype: Possible read error: a much larger clone is one base away. The chain is built from TRBV29-1 and TRBJ2-1; D uncertain. The CDR3 totals 12 residues. Germline CDR1 and CDR2: SQVTM and ANQGSEA. The CDR3 loop reads CSVEVGSNVQFF. The CDR3 region has the DNA TGCAGCGTTGAAGTAGGCAGCAATGTGCAGTTCTTC.

Points on this clonotype: A much larger clone sits a single nucleotide away, making a read error possible. The chain is built from TRBV28 and TRBJ2-7, with D perhaps matching TRBD1 or TRBD2 (5 bases each). V lost 3 bases and J 1 base, leaving 10 bases between the germline ends. Germline V gene data show CDR1 as MDHEN and CDR2 as SYDVKM. The CDR3 runs to 14 residues. This chain's CDR3 is CASSFFWGSYEQYF. DNA for the CDR3: TGTGCCAGCAGTTTCTTCTGGGGGTCCTACGAGCAGTACTTC.

This clonotype was observed a few times. V gene TRBV28 combines with J gene TRBJ2-7, with 9 positions matching TRBD2. Unmatched junction bases numbered 7, after V lost 8 bases and J lost 2 bases. The length of the CDR3 is 14 residues. The germline V gene has CDR1 MDHEN and CDR2 SYDVKM. In DNA, the CDR3 is TGTGCCAGCGGGGCGGGGGGGGTAACCTACGAGCAGTACTTC. Translating gives CASGAGGVTYEQYF.

Points on this clonotype: One end of the junction fails to match germline, which may point to a read error. The rearrangement uses TRBV6-2 or TRBV6-3 and TRBJ2-7; the match to TRBD1 covers 7 bases. The CDR3 contains 16 residues. Germline CDR1 MNHEY, CDR2 SVGEGT. Written as DNA, the CDR3 is TGTGCCAGCAGTTACTCGGGACAGAGATACTCCTACGATCAGTACTTC. The encoded protein is CASSYSGQRYSYDQYF.

A single count supports this clonotype. At one end, the junction sequence differs from germline, possibly due to a read error. The chain links TRBV11-3 to TRBJ2-7, with D possibly matching TRBD2 (6 bases). CDR3 length: 15 amino acids. The V gene's germline CDR1 is SGHNT and CDR2 YENEEA. CDR3 in amino acids: CTSSLDGTGSYEQYF. The CDR3 nucleotides are TGTACCAGCAGCCTAGACGGGACTGGTTCCTACGAACAGTACTTC.

This chain uses TRBV7-3 with TRBJ2-1, with a possible D match to TRBD2 (6 bases). Germline V gene data show CDR1 as SGHTA and CDR2 as FQGTGA. Deletions cut 4 bases from V and 7 bases from J, with 23 bases between. This CDR3 comprises 17 residues. The CDR3 is CASSSRGEVAGINEQFF. CDR3 sequence (DNA): TGTGCCAGCAGCTCCCGCGGGGAAGTAGCAGGGATAAATGAGCAGTTCTTC.

Note on this clonotype: Being one base from a much bigger clone, this may be a read error. V usage is TRBV6-6 and J usage is TRBJ2-3; the match to TRBD1 covers 7 bases. J lost 2 bases, V lost 5 bases, and 7 bases had no gene match. CDR3 length: 15 amino acids. Germline values: CDR1 MNHNY, CDR2 SVGAGI (reference sequence). DNA for the CDR3: TGTGCCAGCAGTCCCGGGACAGTCTACACAGATACGCAGTATTTT. It encodes CASSPGTVYTDTQYF.

This clonotype was counted a few times. One base away lies a much larger clone, so this may be a sequencing read error. The chain carries TRBV4-3 and TRBJ2-3; possible D gene TRBD2, 7 bases. Germline values: CDR1 LGHNA, CDR2 YSLEER. This CDR3 is 15 amino acids long. CDR3 sequence (DNA): TGCCCCAGCAGTGGGACGGGGGGACACACAGATACGCAGTATTTT. Amino acids: CPSSGTGGHTDTQYF.

As for this clonotype: An end of the junction differs from the germline gene, which may be a read error. The gene calls are TRBV4-3 and TRBJ2-5, with TRBD2 as a possible D gene (5 bases). Germline V gene data show CDR1 as LGHNA and CDR2 as YSLEER. This CDR3 is built from 15 residues. DNA for the CDR3: TGCGCCGGCAGTCAAGAATGGCGGGACCAAGAGACCCAGTACTTC. Its protein product is CAGSQEWRDQETQYF.

On this clonotype: Likely a read error: the CDR3 ends without its conserved phenylalanine or tryptophan. The J gene is TRBJ2-1, the V gene TRBV4-3, with 7 bases fitting TRBD2. With V trimmed by 4 bases and J by 2 bases, 2 bases remained unmatched. In germline, CDR1 is LGHNA, CDR2 YSLEER. The CDR3 sequence is 14 residues long. CDR3 region: CASSRGLTYNEQFS. In DNA, the CDR3 is TGCGCCAGCAGCCGGGGACTAACCTACAATGAGCAGTTCTCC.

Notes on this clonotype: This CDR3 is missing its conserved last phenylalanine or tryptophan, likely due to a read error. V is TRBV28 and J is TRBJ2-5; D may be TRBD2 (5 bases). The CDR3 is 13 residues long. CDR1 and CDR2 (germline): MDHEN, SYDVKM. The V end was cut by 0 bases, the J end by 3 bases, with 5 bases between. The CDR3 nucleotides read TGTGCCAGCAGTTTATGGCGGGAAGAGACCCAGTACTTA. It is translated as CASSLWREETQYL.

As regards this clonotype: Because it lacks the conserved phenylalanine or tryptophan at the end, this CDR3 is likely a read error. The chain couples TRBV11-3 to TRBJ2-1; D may be TRBD2 (7 bases). This CDR3 is built from 15 residues. Germline assignment: CDR1 SGHNT and CDR2 YENEEA. CDR3 sequence: CASSLGGGSCNEQFL. DNA for the CDR3: TGTGCCAGCAGCCTAGGCGGGGGCTCCTGCAATGAGCAGTTCTTA.

This clonotype was counted ten times or more. The CDR3 region has the DNA TGTGCCAGCAGTTTGGGACAGGGGGCCGTAGCCAAAAACATTCAGTACTTC. Protein product: CASSLGQGAVAKNIQYF. V usage is TRBV6-2 or TRBV6-3 and J usage is TRBJ2-4, with 12 bases matching TRBD1. CDR1 and CDR2 (germline): MNHEY, SVGEGT. CDR3 size: 17 residues. Trimming took 4 bases from V and 0 from J; bases not matched to a gene: 4.

Concerning this clonotype: At one boundary the junction diverges from the germline segment, which might be a read error. The V gene is TRBV5-4, the J gene TRBJ2-3; TRBD1 is a possible D gene (5 bases). Looked up from germline, CDR1 is SGHNT and CDR2 is YYREEE (reference sequence). This CDR3 has 16 amino acids. For the CDR3, the DNA is TGTGTCAGCAGCATTGGGGCTATGACTGGCACAGATACGCAGTATTTT. Translated: CVSSIGAMTGTDTQYF.

The CDR3 DNA is TGCAGTGCTAGAGAACTGGGGGGATTAGACGGCTACACCTTC. It yields the protein CSARELGGLDGYTF. This chain uses TRBV20-1 with TRBJ1-2; perhaps TRBD1 as D (5 bases). CDR3 length: 14 amino acids. Germline V gene data show CDR1 as DFQATT and CDR2 as SNEGSKA (reference sequence). V lost 0 bases and J lost 8, with 16 bases in between.